The rows below give T cell receptor beta chains drawn from one sample of a study of T-cell memory formation after mild COVID-19. TCRdb reprocessed the 5' RACE reads via MiXCR and lists one record per CDR3 protein. The sample consists of 540,000 or so distinct CDR3 sequences, roughly 20% of them appearing once. Sequenced sample: PBMCs or a T cell subset sorted from them (not recorded which). These receptors came from an adult woman who had mild COVID-19 (a few samples of this study predate the infection). Cell type and time point are not known. The CDR3 runs from the conserved cysteine through the conserved F or W. A D gene is named only where the DNA matches it firmly. A clone size is listed for some rows: how often the clone was seen (once, few, many), or a class if it is expanded.

V gene,D gene,clone size,J gene,CDR3 DNA,CDR3 protein
TRBV7-2,TRBD2,few,TRBJ2-1,TGTGCCAGCAGCCTGGGACTAGCGGCCCGATACAATGAGCAGTTCTTC,CASSLGLAARYNEQFF
TRBV6-2/TRBV6-3,-,few,TRBJ2-5,TGTGCCAGCAGTTACTCGAGGACCAGTAAGACCCAGTACTTC,CASSYSRTSKTQYF
TRBV7-2,-,few,TRBJ2-4,TGTGCCAGCAGCTTAGAGAAAATGACTAACATTCAGTACTTC,CASSLEKMTNIQYF
TRBV18,-,few,TRBJ2-7,TGTGCCAGCTCAGGCGGGTCCCAGGAGAGGTACGAGCAGTACTTC,CASSGGSQERYEQYF
TRBV7-2,-,-,TRBJ2-7,TGTGCCAGCAGTCCCGGACGGGTTCGAGACGAGCAGTACTTC,CASSPGRVRDEQYF
TRBV6-5,-,-,TRBJ2-3,TGTGCCAGCAGTTACGGTGAGGGGTCAGGCACAGATACGCAGTATTTT,CASSYGEGSGTDTQYF
TRBV18,-,-,TRBJ2-7,TGTGCCAGCTCACCAAGGTGGGACACATATTCCTACGAGCAGTACTTC,CASSPRWDTYSYEQYF
TRBV3-1,TRBD2,few,TRBJ2-2,TGTGCCAGCAGCGCGGGACTAGCGGGGACCGGGGAGCTGTTTTTT,CASSAGLAGTGELFF
TRBV24-1,-,-,TRBJ2-3,TGTGCCACCAGTGACTCATTATCGGCAGATACGCAGTATTTT,CATSDSLSADTQYF
TRBV2,-,few,TRBJ2-2,TGTGCCAGCAGCGACCTTTACAGGATAGCTGGGGAGCTGTTTTTT,CASSDLYRIAGELFF
TRBV3-1,-,-,TRBJ2-1,TGTGCCAGCAGCCAGGGCCTAGCGAGAGGAGATGAGCAGTTCTTC,CASSQGLARGDEQFF
TRBV4-1,TRBD2,-,TRBJ2-1,TGCGCCAGCAGCCGCCTAAATAGCGGGGCCTACAATGAGCAGTTCTTC,CASSRLNSGAYNEQFF
TRBV2,TRBD2,-,TRBJ2-1,TGTGCCAGCAGTGAAGCGGGACTAGCGGGGGGGCAGATGACAAGTGAGCAGTTCTTC,CASSEAGLAGGQMTSEQFF
TRBV24-1,-,few,TRBJ2-1,TGTGCCACCAGTGATCTTACAGGGTCTGAGTTCAATGAGCAGTTCTTC,CATSDLTGSEFNEQFF
TRBV14,TRBD1,few,TRBJ2-1,TGTGCCAGCAGCCAAAGCGGGGTGGACAGGGGAGAGCAGTTCTTC,CASSQSGVDRGEQFF
TRBV20-1,TRBD1,few,TRBJ2-6,TGCAGTGCCAGGAAGGGACAGGGGGCTTCTGGGGCCAACGTCCTGACTTTC,CSARKGQGASGANVLTF
TRBV30,-,once,TRBJ2-7,TGTGCCTGGTCCGGGACTGGAAAAGCCTACGAGCAGTACTTC,CAWSGTGKAYEQYF
TRBV27,-,many,TRBJ1-1,TGTGCCAGCAGTTATAACAGGGAGATGAACACTGAAGCTTTCTTT,CASSYNREMNTEAFF
TRBV10-3,TRBD2,few,TRBJ2-5,TGTGCCATCAGTGACCTAGCGGGGGGTTTGGAGACCCAGTACTTC,CAISDLAGGLETQYF
TRBV12-3/TRBV12-4,TRBD2,few,TRBJ2-5,TGTGCCAGCAGTACACGACTAGCGGGGGGAGAGACCCAGTACTTC,CASSTRLAGGETQYF
TRBV7-6,-,few,TRBJ1-1,TGTGCCAGCAGCCCTGGCGGGTGGGGGGCAGGAACTGAAGCTTTCTTT,CASSPGGWGAGTEAFF
TRBV7-2,TRBD1,-,TRBJ2-3,TGTGCCAGCAGCCCGGGGACAGGGGCCCTAACAGATACGCAGTATTTT,CASSPGTGALTDTQYF
TRBV7-6,TRBD1,few,TRBJ2-1,TGTGCCAGCACCCCCTTGGGGGACAGAGAATACAATGAGCAGTTCTTC,CASTPLGDREYNEQFF
TRBV5-1,TRBD1,-,TRBJ1-2,TGCGCCAGCAGCTTGGAGGGACAGTCTCCTAGCTATGGCTACACCTTC,CASSLEGQSPSYGYTF
TRBV5-1,TRBD1,many,TRBJ2-3,TGCGCCAGCAGCATACGACAGGGCCCAGATACGCAGTATTTT,CASSIRQGPDTQYF
TRBV7-9,TRBD2,few,TRBJ2-5,TGTGCCAGCAGCTTACAAGGGACTAGCGGGGAGACCCAGTACTTC,CASSLQGTSGETQYF
TRBV5-1,-,-,TRBJ2-3,TGCGCCAGCAGGAAAGGGGGTACTGAGACGGATACGCAGTATTTT,CASRKGGTETDTQYF
TRBV3-1,-,-,TRBJ2-7,TGTGCCAGCAGCCAAGATAAAGCGGGCCCGCGGGGCGAGCAGTACTTC,CASSQDKAGPRGEQYF
TRBV7-2,TRBD2,-,TRBJ2-5,TGTGCCAGCAGCTTAGCGCGCCAGCGGGGCCTCCAAGAGACCCAGTACTTC,CASSLARQRGLQETQYF